Sequencing of this TCR beta chain was carried out in a study of shared T cell receptors in the human thymus. Germline CDR1 and CDR2: MGHRA and YSYEKL. Trimming removed 0 bases from V and 6 bases from J, with 13 bases in between. The CDR3 extends over 15 amino acids. Profiled with immunoSEQ multiplex PCR; TCRdb holds only in-frame clones, not every one. The sample yields some 700,000 clones, more than 75% seen once. This sample was shared with a second study, whose subject was human thymus T cells. That investigation notes: Thymic and blood repertoires seemed to favor certain V and J genes.

The V and J genes are TRBV4-1 and TRBJ2-3, with D perhaps matching TRBD1 (6 bases). The TCR originated in a boy younger than two with a congenital heart defect. Specimen: thymocytes. CDR3 amino acids: CASSQEGTGRDTQYF. The CDR3 nucleotides are TGCGCCAGCAGCCAAGAGGGTACAGGGCGGGATACGCAGTATTTT.